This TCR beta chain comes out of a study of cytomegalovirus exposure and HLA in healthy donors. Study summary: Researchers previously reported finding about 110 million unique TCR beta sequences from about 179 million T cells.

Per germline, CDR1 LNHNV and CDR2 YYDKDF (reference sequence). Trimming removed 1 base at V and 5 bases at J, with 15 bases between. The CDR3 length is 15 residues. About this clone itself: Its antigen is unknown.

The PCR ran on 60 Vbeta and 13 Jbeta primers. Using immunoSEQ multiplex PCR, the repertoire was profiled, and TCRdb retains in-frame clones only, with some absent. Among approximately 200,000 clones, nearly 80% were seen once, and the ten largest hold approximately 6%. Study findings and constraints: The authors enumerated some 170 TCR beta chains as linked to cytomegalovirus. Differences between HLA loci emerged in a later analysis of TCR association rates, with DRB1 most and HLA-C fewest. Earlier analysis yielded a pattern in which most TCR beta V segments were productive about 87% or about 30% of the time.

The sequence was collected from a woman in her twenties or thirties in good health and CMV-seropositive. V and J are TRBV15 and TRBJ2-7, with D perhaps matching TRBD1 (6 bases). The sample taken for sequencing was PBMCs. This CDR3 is CATSRAGPGEHEQYF. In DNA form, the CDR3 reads TGTGCCACCAGCAGAGCCGGTCCAGGGGAACACGAGCAGTACTTC.